The 10 T cell receptor beta chains given below trace back to one sample, sequenced in a study of breast tumors, draining lymph nodes, adjacent tissues. TCRdb called the multiplex PCR reads again in MiXCR, with one record for every CDR3 protein. Altogether more than 250,000 distinct CDR3 sequences are present, about 33% being singletons, with the ten largest covering around 1.1%. Breast cancer patients provided tissue from their axillary draining lymph nodes. Sequencing input: axillary lymph node tissue. These receptors originate from a female donor with breast cancer. Some clones in this sample may be carry-over from other donors' samples.

The chain recombines TRBV30 with TRBJ2-4, with 14 bases fitting TRBD2. Germline-derived CDR1 and CDR2 are GTSNPN and SVGIG (reference sequence). There are 15 residues in the CDR3. Trimming at V came to 2 bases and at J to 5 bases, leaving 2 bases not matched to a gene. CDR3 sequence (DNA): TGTGCCTGGAGTAAGGGACTAGCGGGAGAAAACATTCAGTACTTC. As protein: CAWSKGLAGENIQYF.

Many counts were recorded for this clonotype. The genes are TRBV7-8 and TRBJ2-7; D not resolved. Germline CDR1 and CDR2: SGHVS and FQNEAQ. V gave up 6 bases and J gave up 2 bases, with 5 bases separating them. This CDR3 has 11 residues. CDR3 loop: CASSHTYEQYF. CDR3 coding DNA: TGTGCCAGCAGTCACACCTACGAGCAGTACTTC.

This clonotype appeared many times. This chain uses TRBV2 with TRBJ2-1; TRBD1 might be the D (7 bases). The CDR3 sequence is 13 residues long. Germline V gene sequence: CDR1 SNHLY, CDR2 FYNNEI. Trimming removed 5 bases from V and 6 bases from J, with 11 bases in between. CDR3 sequence reads: CASSPQGGNEQFF. CDR3 bases: TGTGCCAGCAGTCCCCAGGGGGGCAATGAGCAGTTCTTC.

In this sample, this clonotype turned up many times. This sequence joins TRBV12-3 or TRBV12-4 and TRBJ2-1, with a weak D call TRBD1 (6 bases). Deletions cut 6 bases from V and 3 bases from J, with 15 bases between. This CDR3 contains 15 residues. CDR3 sequence (DNA): TGTGCCAGCAGACTGACAGGACACTTCTACAATGAGCAGTTCTTC. It translates to CASRLTGHFYNEQFF.

This clonotype was recorded at least ten times. The chain's CDR3 is CASSVGTEYQETQYF. The CDR3 region has the DNA TGTGCCAGCAGCGTAGGAACAGAGTACCAAGAGACCCAGTACTTC. The J gene is TRBJ2-5, the V gene TRBV9; unclear D gene. V lost 0 bases and J lost 0, with 9 bases in between. CDR1 is SGDLS, CDR2 YYNGEE, per germline. The CDR3 length is 15 residues.

At least ten counts were recorded for this clonotype. This chain joins TRBV12-3 or TRBV12-4 and TRBJ1-2; the match to TRBD1 covers 8 bases. Germline trimming cut 7 bases from V and 4 bases from J; bases unmatched to any gene: 11. The CDR3 loop spans 15 amino acids. The CDR3 here is CASKPSGGASYGYTF. The CDR3, as DNA: TGTGCCAGCAAACCATCAGGGGGCGCGAGCTATGGCTACACCTTC.

This rearrangement joins TRBV10-3 to TRBJ2-3, with 8 bases lining up with TRBD2. From germline, CDR1 is ENHRY and CDR2 SYGVKD. The CDR3 sequence is 15 residues long. V dropped 10 bases and J dropped 0; count of bases not matched to a gene: 9. The CDR3 DNA follows: TGTGCCAGCGGTTTAACTAGCGGAAGCACAGATACGCAGTATTTT. The encoded protein is CASGLTSGSTDTQYF.

This clonotype was detected many times. This chain uses TRBV11-1 with TRBJ2-1; 8 bases agree with TRBD2. The CDR3 sequence is 14 residues long. Germline V gene lookup returns CDR1 SGHAT and CDR2 FQDESV (reference sequence). The V and J ends lost 2 bases and 9 bases, in that order; junction bases with no gene match: 6. CDR3: CASSLSAGAGEQFF. The CDR3, as DNA: TGTGCCAGCAGCTTATCAGCGGGGGCTGGTGAGCAGTTCTTC.

About this clonotype: A much larger clone lies one base from this, so it may be a read error. The chain uses TRBV20-1 and TRBJ2-3; TRBD1 or TRBD2 may be the D gene (5 bases each). In germline, CDR1 is DFQATT, CDR2 SNEGSKA (reference sequence). The CDR3 contains 16 residues. This CDR3 is CSARDPWGWSRDTQCF. For the CDR3, the DNA is TGCAGTGCTAGAGACCCTTGGGGGTGGTCGAGGGATACGCAGTGTTTT.

This clonotype has just a few counts. This rearrangement joins TRBV29-1 to TRBJ1-1; D is undetermined. Germline CDR1 and CDR2: SQVTM and ANQGSEA. The ends were cut back, 5 bases at V and 1 base at J, with 17 bases in the middle. This CDR3 is built from 15 residues. The CDR3 DNA reads as TGCAGCGTTCAAACTCATAGAACCACGAACACTGAAGCTTTCTTT. It yields the protein CSVQTHRTTNTEAFF.